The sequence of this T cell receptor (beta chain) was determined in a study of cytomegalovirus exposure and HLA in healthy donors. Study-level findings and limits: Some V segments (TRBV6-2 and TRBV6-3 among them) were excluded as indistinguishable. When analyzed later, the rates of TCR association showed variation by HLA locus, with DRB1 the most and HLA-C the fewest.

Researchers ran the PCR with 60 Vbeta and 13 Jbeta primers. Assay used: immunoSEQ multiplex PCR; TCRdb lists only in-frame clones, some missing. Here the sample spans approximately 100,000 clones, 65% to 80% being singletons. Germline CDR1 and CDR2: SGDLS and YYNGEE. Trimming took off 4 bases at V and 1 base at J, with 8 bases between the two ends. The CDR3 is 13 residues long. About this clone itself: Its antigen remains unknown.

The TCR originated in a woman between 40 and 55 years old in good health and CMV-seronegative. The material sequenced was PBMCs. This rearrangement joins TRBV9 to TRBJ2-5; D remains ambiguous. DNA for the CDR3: TGTGCCAGCAGCCCCGAGGCCCAAGAGACCCAGTACTTC. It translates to CASSPEAQETQYF.